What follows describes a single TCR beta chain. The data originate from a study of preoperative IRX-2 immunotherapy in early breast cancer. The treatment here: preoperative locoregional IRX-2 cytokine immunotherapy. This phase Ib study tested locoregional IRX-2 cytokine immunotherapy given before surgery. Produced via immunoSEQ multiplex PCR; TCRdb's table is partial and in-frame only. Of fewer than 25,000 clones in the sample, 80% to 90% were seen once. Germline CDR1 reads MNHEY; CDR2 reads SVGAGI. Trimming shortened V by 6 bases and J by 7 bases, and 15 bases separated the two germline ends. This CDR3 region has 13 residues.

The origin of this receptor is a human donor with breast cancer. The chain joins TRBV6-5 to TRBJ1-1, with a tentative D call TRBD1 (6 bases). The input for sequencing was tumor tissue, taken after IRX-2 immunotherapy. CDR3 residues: CASSLTGRGEAFF. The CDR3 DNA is TGTGCCAGCAGCCTTACAGGGCGGGGTGAAGCTTTCTTT.